Reported below is one T cell receptor (beta chain). Antigen unknown. The sample comes from a study of CD8 T cells in ankylosing spondylitis. TCRdb re-analysed the 5' RACE reads in MiXCR, keeping a single row per CDR3 protein. This sample has roughly 140,000 distinct CDR3 sequences, with around 43% found just once. Study-wide findings and caveats: Earlier reports found some motif variants in synovial fluid and blood in reactive arthritis.

This CDR3 is built from 15 residues. The germline gives CDR1 PRHDT, CDR2 FYEKMQ (reference sequence). Trimming removed 5 bases at V and 8 bases at J, with 21 bases between. The chain uses TRBV13 and TRBJ1-2; no clear D gene. The receptor comes from a male donor with ankylosing spondylitis. The material sequenced was synovial fluid, either unsorted or a sorted T cell fraction (not recorded which). CDR3 region: CASSLAEDSFEGYTF. DNA of the CDR3: TGTGCCAGCAGCCTGGCCGAAGACTCCTTTGAGGGCTACACCTTC. Based on the CDR3 plus reference TRBV13 and TRBJ1-2, the full variable domain is AAGVIQSPRHLIKEKRETATLKCYPIPRHDTVYWYQQGPGQDPQFLISFYEKMQSDKGSIPDRFSAQQFSDYHSELNMSSLELGDSALYFCASSLAEDSFEGYTFGSGTRLTVV.